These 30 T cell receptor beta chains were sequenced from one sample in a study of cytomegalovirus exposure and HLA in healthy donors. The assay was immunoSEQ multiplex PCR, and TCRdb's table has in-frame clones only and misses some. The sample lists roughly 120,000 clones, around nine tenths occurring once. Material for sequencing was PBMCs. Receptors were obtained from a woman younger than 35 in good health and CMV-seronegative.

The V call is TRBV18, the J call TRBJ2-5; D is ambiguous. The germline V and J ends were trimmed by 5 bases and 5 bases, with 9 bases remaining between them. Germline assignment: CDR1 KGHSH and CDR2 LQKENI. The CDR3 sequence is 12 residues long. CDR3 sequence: CASSVTVETQYF. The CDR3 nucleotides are TGTGCCAGCTCAGTCACGGTGGAGACCCAGTACTTC.

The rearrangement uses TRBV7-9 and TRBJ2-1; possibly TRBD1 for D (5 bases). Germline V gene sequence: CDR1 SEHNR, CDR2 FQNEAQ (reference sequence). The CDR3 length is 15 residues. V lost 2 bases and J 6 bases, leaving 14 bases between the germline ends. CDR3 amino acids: CASSLNQGLLNEQFF. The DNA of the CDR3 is TGTGCCAGCAGCTTAAACCAGGGCCTTCTCAATGAGCAGTTCTTC.

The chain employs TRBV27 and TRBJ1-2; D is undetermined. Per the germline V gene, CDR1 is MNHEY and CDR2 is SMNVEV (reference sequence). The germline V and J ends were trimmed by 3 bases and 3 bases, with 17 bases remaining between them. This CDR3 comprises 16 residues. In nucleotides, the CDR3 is TGTGCCAGCAGTTTTGGGCAGGCCGTAAATTACTATGGCTACACCTTC. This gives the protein CASSFGQAVNYYGYTF.

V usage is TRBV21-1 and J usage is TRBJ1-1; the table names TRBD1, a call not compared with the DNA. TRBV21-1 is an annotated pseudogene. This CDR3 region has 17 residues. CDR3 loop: CASSKPHTETGPTEAFF. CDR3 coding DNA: TGTGCCAGCAGCAAACCGCATACCGAGACAGGGCCCACTGAAGCTTTCTTT.

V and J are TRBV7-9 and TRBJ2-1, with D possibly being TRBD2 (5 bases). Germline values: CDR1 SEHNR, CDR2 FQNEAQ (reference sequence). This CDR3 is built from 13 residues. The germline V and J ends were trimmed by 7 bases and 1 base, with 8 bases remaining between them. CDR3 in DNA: TGTGCCAGCAACCCGGGGTCCTACAATGAGCAGTTCTTC. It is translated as CASNPGSYNEQFF.

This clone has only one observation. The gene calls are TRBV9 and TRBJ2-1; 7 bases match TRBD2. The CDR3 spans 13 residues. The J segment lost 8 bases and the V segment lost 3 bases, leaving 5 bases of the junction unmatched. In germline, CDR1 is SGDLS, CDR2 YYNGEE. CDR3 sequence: CASSASGIDEQFF. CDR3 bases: TGTGCCAGCAGCGCCAGCGGGATCGATGAGCAGTTCTTC.

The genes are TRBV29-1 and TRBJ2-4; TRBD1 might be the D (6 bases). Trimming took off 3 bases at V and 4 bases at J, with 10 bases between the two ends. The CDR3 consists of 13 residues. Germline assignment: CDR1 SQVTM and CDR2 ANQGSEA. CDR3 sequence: CSVERQDKNIQYF. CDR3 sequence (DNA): TGCAGCGTTGAGCGACAGGATAAAAACATTCAGTACTTC.

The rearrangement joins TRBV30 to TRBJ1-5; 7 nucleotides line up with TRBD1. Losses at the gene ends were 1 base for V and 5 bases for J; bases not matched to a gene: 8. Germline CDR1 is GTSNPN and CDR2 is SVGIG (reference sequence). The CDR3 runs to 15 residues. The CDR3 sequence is CAWSDGGGIDQPQHF. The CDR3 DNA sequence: TGTGCCTGGAGTGATGGAGGGGGCATCGATCAGCCCCAGCATTTT.

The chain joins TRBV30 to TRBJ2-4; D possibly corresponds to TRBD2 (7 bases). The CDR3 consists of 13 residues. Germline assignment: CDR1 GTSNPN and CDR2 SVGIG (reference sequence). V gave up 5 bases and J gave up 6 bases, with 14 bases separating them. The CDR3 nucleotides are TGTGCCTGGGGCGTGGGAGGGGGAAACATTCAGTACTTC. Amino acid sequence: CAWGVGGGNIQYF.

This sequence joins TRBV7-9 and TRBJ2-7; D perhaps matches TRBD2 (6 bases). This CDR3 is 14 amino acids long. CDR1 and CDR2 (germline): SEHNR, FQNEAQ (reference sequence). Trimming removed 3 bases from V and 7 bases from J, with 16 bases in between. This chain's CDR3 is CASSLNGMGGEQYF. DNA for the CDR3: TGTGCCAGCAGCTTGAATGGGATGGGGGGAGAGCAGTACTTC.

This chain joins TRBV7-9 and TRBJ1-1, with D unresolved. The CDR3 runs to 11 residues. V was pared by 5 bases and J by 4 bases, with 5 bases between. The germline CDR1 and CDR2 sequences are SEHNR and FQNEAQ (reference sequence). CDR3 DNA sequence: TGTGCCAGCAGCGCGGGCACTGAAGCTTTCTTT. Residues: CASSAGTEAFF.

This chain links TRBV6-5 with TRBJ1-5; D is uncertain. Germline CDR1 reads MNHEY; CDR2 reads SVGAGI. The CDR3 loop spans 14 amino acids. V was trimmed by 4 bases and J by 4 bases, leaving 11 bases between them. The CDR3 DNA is TGTGCCAGCAGTTCTTCCGCGATGAATCAGCCCCAGCATTTT. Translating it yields CASSSSAMNQPQHF.

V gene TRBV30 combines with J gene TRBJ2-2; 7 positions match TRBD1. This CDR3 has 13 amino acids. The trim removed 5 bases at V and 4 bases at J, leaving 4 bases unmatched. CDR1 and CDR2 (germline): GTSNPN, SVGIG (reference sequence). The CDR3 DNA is TGTGCCTGGTCTACAGGGGCCACCGGGGAGCTGTTTTTT. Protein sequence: CAWSTGATGELFF.

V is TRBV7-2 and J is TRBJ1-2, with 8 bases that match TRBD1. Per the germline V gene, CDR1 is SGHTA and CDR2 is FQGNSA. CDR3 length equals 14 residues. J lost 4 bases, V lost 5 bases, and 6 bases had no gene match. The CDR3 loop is CASSTDGTGYGYTF. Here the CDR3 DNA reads TGTGCCAGCAGCACAGACGGGACAGGCTATGGCTACACCTTC. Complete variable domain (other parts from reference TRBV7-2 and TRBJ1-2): GAGVSQSPSNKVTEKGKDVELRCDPISGHTALYWYRQSLGQGLEFLIYFQGNSAPDKSGLPSDRFSAERTGGSVSTLTIQRTQQEDSAVYLCASSTDGTGYGYTFGSGTRLTVV.

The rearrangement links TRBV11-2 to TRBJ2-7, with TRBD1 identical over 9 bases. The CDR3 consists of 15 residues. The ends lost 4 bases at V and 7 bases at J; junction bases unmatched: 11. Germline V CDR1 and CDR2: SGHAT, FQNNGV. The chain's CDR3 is CASSYGTGSSWEQYF. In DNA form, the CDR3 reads TGTGCCAGCAGCTACGGGACAGGGTCCTCTTGGGAGCAGTACTTC.

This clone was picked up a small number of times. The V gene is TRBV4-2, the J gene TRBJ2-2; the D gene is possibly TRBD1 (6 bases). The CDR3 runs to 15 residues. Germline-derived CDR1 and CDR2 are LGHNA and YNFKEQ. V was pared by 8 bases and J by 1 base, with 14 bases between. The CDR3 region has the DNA TGTGCCAGCCGTCTTCCGGGACAGAACACCGGGGAGCTGTTTTTT. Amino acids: CASRLPGQNTGELFF.

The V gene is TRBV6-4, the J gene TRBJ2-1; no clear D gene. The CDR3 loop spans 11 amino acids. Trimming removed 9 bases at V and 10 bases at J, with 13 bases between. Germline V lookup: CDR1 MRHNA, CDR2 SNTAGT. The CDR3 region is CARKYVEEQFF. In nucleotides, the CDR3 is TGTGCCAGGAAATACGTGGAGGAGCAGTTCTTC.

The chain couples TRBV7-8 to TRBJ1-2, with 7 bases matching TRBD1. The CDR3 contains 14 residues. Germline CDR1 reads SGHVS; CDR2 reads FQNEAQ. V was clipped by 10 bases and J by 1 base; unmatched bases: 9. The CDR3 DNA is TGTGCCACCCGCCGACAGGGAATTAACTATGGCTACACCTTC. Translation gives CATRRQGINYGYTF.

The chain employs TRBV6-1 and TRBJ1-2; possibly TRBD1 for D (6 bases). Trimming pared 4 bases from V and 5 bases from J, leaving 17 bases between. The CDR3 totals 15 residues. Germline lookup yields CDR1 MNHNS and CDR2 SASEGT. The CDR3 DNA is TGTGCCAGCAGTGTTCAGGGGATGGGTGGATATGGCTACACCTTC. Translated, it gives CASSVQGMGGYGYTF.

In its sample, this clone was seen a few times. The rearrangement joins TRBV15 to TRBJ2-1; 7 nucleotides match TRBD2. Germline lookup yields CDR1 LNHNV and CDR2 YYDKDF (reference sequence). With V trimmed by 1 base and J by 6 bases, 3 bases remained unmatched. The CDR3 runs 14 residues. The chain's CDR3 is CATSRGLAPNEQFF. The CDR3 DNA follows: TGTGCCACCAGCAGAGGACTAGCCCCCAATGAGCAGTTCTTC.

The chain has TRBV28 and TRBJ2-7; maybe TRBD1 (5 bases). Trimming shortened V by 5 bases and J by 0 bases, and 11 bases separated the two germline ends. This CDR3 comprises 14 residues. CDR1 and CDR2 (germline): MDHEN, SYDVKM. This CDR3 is CASSLTASSYEQYF. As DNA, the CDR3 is TGTGCCAGCAGTCTGACAGCTTCCTCCTACGAGCAGTACTTC.

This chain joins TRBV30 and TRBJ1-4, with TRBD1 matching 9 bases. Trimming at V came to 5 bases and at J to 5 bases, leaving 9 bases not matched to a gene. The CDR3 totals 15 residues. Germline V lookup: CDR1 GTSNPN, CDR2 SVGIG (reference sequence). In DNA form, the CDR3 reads TGTGCCTGGGATACCGGGACAGGGATCAATGAAAAACTGTTTTTT. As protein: CAWDTGTGINEKLFF.

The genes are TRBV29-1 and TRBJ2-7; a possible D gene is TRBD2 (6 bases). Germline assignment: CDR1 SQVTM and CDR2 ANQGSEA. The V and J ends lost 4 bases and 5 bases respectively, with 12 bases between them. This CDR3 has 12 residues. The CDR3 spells CSVGGKPNEQYF. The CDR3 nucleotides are TGCAGCGTTGGCGGGAAACCCAACGAGCAGTACTTC.

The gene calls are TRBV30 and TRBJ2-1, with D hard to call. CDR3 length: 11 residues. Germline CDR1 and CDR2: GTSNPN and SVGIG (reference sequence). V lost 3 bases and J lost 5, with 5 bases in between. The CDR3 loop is CAWSDNNEQFF. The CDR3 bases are TGTGCCTGGAGCGACAACAATGAGCAGTTCTTC. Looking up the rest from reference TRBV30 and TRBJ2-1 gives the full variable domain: SQTIHQWPATLVQPVGSPLSLECTVEGTSNPNLYWYRQAAGRGLQLLFYSVGIGQISSEVPQNLSASRPQDRQFILSSKKLLLSDSGFYLCAWSDNNEQFFGPGTRLTVL.

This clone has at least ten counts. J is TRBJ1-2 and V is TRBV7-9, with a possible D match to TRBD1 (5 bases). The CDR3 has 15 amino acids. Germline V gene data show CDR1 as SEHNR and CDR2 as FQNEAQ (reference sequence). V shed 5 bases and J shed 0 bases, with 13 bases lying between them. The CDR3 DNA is TGTGCCAGCAGCAAGGACACCTGGACTAACTATGGCTACACCTTC. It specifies CASSKDTWTNYGYTF.

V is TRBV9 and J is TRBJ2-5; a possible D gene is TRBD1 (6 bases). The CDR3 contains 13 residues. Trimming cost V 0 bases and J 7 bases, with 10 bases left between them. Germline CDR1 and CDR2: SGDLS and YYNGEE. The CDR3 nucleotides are TGTGCCAGCAGCGTAGAAGGGGGTCGGACCCAGTACTTC. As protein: CASSVEGGRTQYF.

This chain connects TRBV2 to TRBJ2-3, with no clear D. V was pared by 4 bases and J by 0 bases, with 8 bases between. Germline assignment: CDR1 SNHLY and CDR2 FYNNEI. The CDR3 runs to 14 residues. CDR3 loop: CASSGPLSTDTQYF. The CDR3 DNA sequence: TGTGCCAGCAGTGGGCCGCTTAGCACAGATACGCAGTATTTT. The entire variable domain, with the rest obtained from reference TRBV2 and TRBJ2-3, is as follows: EPEVTQTPSHQVTQMGQEVILRCVPISNHLYFYWYRQILGQKVEFLVSFYNNEISEKSEIFDDQFSVERPDGSNFTLKIRSTKLEDSAMYFCASSGPLSTDTQYFGPGTRLTVL.

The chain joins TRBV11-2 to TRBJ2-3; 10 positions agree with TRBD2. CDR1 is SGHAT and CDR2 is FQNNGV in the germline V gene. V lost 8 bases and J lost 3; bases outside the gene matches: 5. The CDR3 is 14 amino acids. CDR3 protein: CASALAGETDTQYF. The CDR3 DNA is TGTGCCAGCGCCCTAGCGGGGGAGACAGATACGCAGTATTTT. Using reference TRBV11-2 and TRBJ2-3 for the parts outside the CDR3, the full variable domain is EAGVAQSPRYKIIEKRQSVAFWCNPISGHATLYWYQQILGQGPKLLIQFQNNGVVDDSQLPKDRFSAERLKGVDSTLKIQPAKLEDSAVYLCASALAGETDTQYFGPGTRLTVL.

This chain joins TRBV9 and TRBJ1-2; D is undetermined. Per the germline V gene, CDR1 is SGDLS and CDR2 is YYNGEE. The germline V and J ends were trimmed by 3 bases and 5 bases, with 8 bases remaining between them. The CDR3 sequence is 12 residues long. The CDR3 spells CASSEGGYGYTF. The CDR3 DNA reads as TGTGCCAGCAGCGAGGGCGGGTATGGCTACACCTTC. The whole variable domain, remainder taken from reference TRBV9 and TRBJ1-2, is DSGVTQTPKHLITATGQRVTLRCSPRSGDLSVYWYQQSLDQGLQFLIQYYNGEERAKGNILERFSAQQFPDLHSELNLSSLELGDSALYFCASSEGGYGYTFGSGTRLTVV.

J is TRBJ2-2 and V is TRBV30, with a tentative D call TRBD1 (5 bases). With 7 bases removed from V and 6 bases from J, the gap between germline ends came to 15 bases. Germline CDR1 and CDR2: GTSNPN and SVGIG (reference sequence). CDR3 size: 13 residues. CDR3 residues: CASGRDISGELFF. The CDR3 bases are TGTGCCTCAGGCAGGGATATCTCCGGGGAGCTGTTTTTT. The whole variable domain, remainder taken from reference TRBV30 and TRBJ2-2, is SQTIHQWPATLVQPVGSPLSLECTVEGTSNPNLYWYRQAAGRGLQLLFYSVGIGQISSEVPQNLSASRPQDRQFILSSKKLLLSDSGFYLCASGRDISGELFFGEGSRLTVL.